This T cell receptor (beta chain) was obtained from a study of OX40 agonist ivuxolimab in advanced cancers. This clone was observed a few times. The method was immunoSEQ multiplex PCR; TCRdb's version includes in-frame clones alone and lacks a portion of them. The sample consists of 25,000 to 35,000 clones, roughly 80% of them appearing once. V gave up 6 bases and J gave up 4 bases; unmatched junction bases: 8. The CDR3 is 14 residues long. Looked up from germline, CDR1 is SQVTM and CDR2 is ANQGSEA. The sequence came from an adult with an advanced solid tumor such as melanoma, head and neck, liver or kidney cancer. This chain connects TRBV29-1 to TRBJ2-5, with 10 nucleotides matching TRBD2. The sample in question was CD4+ or CD8+ T cells sorted from blood, obtained in a trial of the OX40 agonist ivuxolimab. CDR3 in DNA: TGCAGCGTGGGGGGAGGGACTAGCGTAGAGACCCAGTACTTC. Translating it yields CSVGGGTSVETQYF.